The source of this T cell receptor beta chain is a study of cytomegalovirus exposure and HLA in healthy donors. At the level of the study: Most donors, less than 85% of approximately 400 genotyped, fell in the Caucasian-associated ancestry cluster.

Each donor's status was that of a healthy bone marrow donor. This clone was observed once. Its specificity is unknown. Study outcomes and limitations: Judged likely to be a sequencing artifact was a cluster of highly shared sequence variants.

The germline V gene has CDR1 SEHNR and CDR2 FQNEAQ (reference sequence). This CDR3 region has 15 residues. V lost 4 bases to trimming and J lost 2 bases; unmatched junction nucleotides: 5. The PCR used 60 Vbeta and 13 Jbeta primers. The assay was immunoSEQ multiplex PCR, and TCRdb's table has in-frame clones only and misses some. The sample yields about 150,000 clones, under 80% seen once. This sequence originates from a young woman in good health and CMV-seronegative. The rearrangement uses TRBV7-9 and TRBJ2-5; 9 positions match TRBD2. The sequencing input was PBMCs. CDR3 DNA sequence: TGTGCCAGCAGCTATAGCGGGGGCCTTCAAGAGACCCAGTACTTC. Its protein product is CASSYSGGLQETQYF.